This T cell receptor (beta chain) appears in the sequencing data of a study of T cells in Graves' hyperthyroidism and ophthalmopathy. Findings and limits, study-wide: Blood samples included most of the expanded thyroid clonotypes exceeding 0.001.

Among ophthalmopathy patients, the Clinical Activity Score reached at least 3, the NOSPECS grade reached at least 4, and duration remained under 3 months. Diagnoses used clinical symptoms, serum thyroxine and TRAb, thyroid ultrasound and orbital computed tomography. To note about this clonotype: Its specificity is unknown.

Between the trimmed V and J ends, which lost 6 bases and 2 bases, there was a span of 14 bases. CDR1 and CDR2 from the germline V gene are SNHLY and FYNNEI. This CDR3 spans 14 amino acids. Using RNA transcripts as the source, TCR beta CDR3 regions were amplified. HTBI primers were the set used in a first-round RT-PCR of the TCR CDR3. One entry per CDR3 protein results from TCRdb running MiXCR on the multiplex PCR reads. Found here are roughly 520,000 distinct CDR3 sequences, roughly a quarter of them singletons; the top ten hold 11%. Sequencing used blood. This TCR was sampled from a woman in her thirties with Graves' ophthalmopathy. The chain is built from TRBV2 and TRBJ2-7; TRBD1 might be the D (6 bases). CDR3 residues: CASREHRVTYEQYF. The DNA of the CDR3 is TGTGCCAGCAGGGAGCACAGGGTAACCTACGAGCAGTACTTC. Variable domain in full (rest from reference TRBV2 and TRBJ2-7): EPEVTQTPSHQVTQMGQEVILRCVPISNHLYFYWYRQILGQKVEFLVSFYNNEISEKSEIFDDQFSVERPDGSNFTLKIRSTKLEDSAMYFCASREHRVTYEQYFGPGTRLTVT.